A single sample gave rise to the 5 T cell receptor beta chains below, sequenced in a study of breast tumors, draining lymph nodes, adjacent tissues. Axillary draining lymph nodes of breast cancer patients supplied the node samples. TCRdb used MiXCR to reprocess the multiplex PCR reads, holding one entry per CDR3 protein. The data contain about 200,000 distinct CDR3 sequences, around a third of them singletons. The source material was axillary lymph node tissue. The receptors here all came from a female donor with breast cancer. Some clones in this sample may be carry-over from other donors' samples.

This clonotype occurred many times. The V gene is TRBV2, the J gene TRBJ1-5; D unclear. V lost 1 base and J 7 bases, leaving 8 bases between the germline ends. Germline assignment: CDR1 SNHLY and CDR2 FYNNEI. This CDR3 contains 13 residues. CDR3 residues: CASSEGREQPQHF. The CDR3 nucleotides read TGTGCCAGCAGTGAAGGGCGGGAGCAGCCCCAGCATTTT.

This clonotype was seen ten or more times. A much larger clone differs from this one at a single base, so this may be a read error. This chain links TRBV6-6 with TRBJ2-2; the match to TRBD1 covers 7 bases. Germline V gene sequence: CDR1 MNHNY, CDR2 SVGAGI (reference sequence). This CDR3 region has 14 residues. Trimming took 5 bases from V and 6 from J; bases not matched to a gene: 6. CDR3: CASSHNTGAGELFF. The CDR3 DNA is TGTGCCAGCAGTCACAATACAGGGGCCGGGGAGCTGTTTTTT.

The sample holds a few counts of this clonotype. This chain connects TRBV3-2 to TRBJ2-1; TRBD1 is taken as the D call from the table, unchecked against the DNA. TRBV3-2 is described as a pseudogene. The CDR3 spans 18 residues. CDR3 coding DNA: TGTGCCAGCAGCCACAACGATGGCCGGGACAGGGAATACAATGAGCAGTTCTTC. Its protein product is CASSHNDGRDREYNEQFF.

This clonotype was seen at least ten times. V and J are TRBV3-1 and TRBJ2-7; weak D call: TRBD1 (6 bases). Trimming stripped 4 bases from V and 2 bases from J, with 9 bases between. CDR3 length: 13 amino acids. The germline V gene has CDR1 LGHDT and CDR2 YNNKEL (reference sequence). CDR3 sequence reads: CASSRDTAYEQYF. The DNA of the CDR3 is TGTGCCAGCAGCCGGGACACTGCCTACGAGCAGTACTTC.

The genes are TRBV28 and TRBJ1-5; 9 bases fit TRBD1. The germline gives CDR1 MDHEN, CDR2 SYDVKM. The CDR3 runs 16 residues. The ends lost 6 bases at V and 5 bases at J; junction bases unmatched: 11. The CDR3 spells CASRYTGQGFYQPQHF. DNA for the CDR3: TGTGCCAGCAGATATACCGGACAGGGGTTTTATCAGCCCCAGCATTTT.